Presented here are 4 T cell receptor beta chains from one specimen sequenced in a study of T cell responses to AZD1222 COVID-19 vaccine. Here immunoSEQ multiplex PCR was the method, and the copy in TCRdb shows in-frame clones only, minus some. The profile shows more than 95,000 clones, 80% to 95% of them singletons. This specimen was peripheral blood, taken on day 0 of MenACWY control vaccination. Receptors were obtained from an adult in good health.

The chain employs TRBV6-2 or TRBV6-3 and TRBJ2-1; possible D gene TRBD2, 5 bases. Trimming removed 3 bases from V and 10 bases from J, with 10 bases in between. The germline V gene has CDR1 MNHEY and CDR2 SVGEGT. There are 12 residues in the CDR3. The CDR3 here is CASSYLTNEQFF. The CDR3 DNA sequence: TGTGCCAGCAGTTATCTGACTAACGAGCAGTTCTTC.

In regard to this clone: At one end the junction does not follow the germline gene, possibly because of a read error. V is TRBV3-1 (or the pseudogene TRBV3-2) and J is TRBJ2-5; 7 nucleotides line up with TRBD2. The CDR3 has 18 amino acids. Germline V gene lookup returns CDR1 LGHDT and CDR2 YNNKEL (reference sequence). The CDR3 region has the DNA TGTGCCGGCAGCCAAGTTGGGGGGGTCCTAGGGCGACAAGAGACCCAGTACTTC. Translating it yields CAGSQVGGVLGRQETQYF.

This chain uses TRBV27 with TRBJ1-2; D gene uncertain. This CDR3 contains 14 residues. V was pared by 6 bases and J by 4 bases, with 15 bases between. The germline CDR1 and CDR2 sequences are MNHEY and SMNVEV (reference sequence). In DNA, the CDR3 is TGTGCCAGCAGACGGTGGGAGGGTAGCTATGGCTACACCTTC. This encodes CASRRWEGSYGYTF.

This chain connects TRBV11-2 to TRBJ1-1; unclear D gene. Trimming took off 2 bases at V and 0 bases at J, with 7 bases between the two ends. There are 14 residues in the CDR3. The V gene's germline CDR1 is SGHAT and CDR2 FQNNGV. In DNA form, the CDR3 reads TGTGCCAGCAGCTTAAGGAGGGTGAACACTGAAGCTTTCTTT. Translated: CASSLRRVNTEAFF.